This TCR beta chain stems from a study of T cell responses to AZD1222 COVID-19 vaccine. The CDR3 is made up of 14 amino acids. Germline V gives CDR1 MGHDK, CDR2 SYGVNS. Trimming took 7 bases from V and 6 from J, leaving 18 bases between them. Data came from immunoSEQ multiplex PCR; TCRdb stores just in-frame clones and leaves some out. The sample lists under 150,000 clones, around 90% occurring once. The sequences come from peripheral blood, collected on day 0 of AZD1222 vaccination. The chain has TRBV25-1 and TRBJ1-1; D is perhaps TRBD1 (6 bases). The receptor comes from an adult in good health. CDR3 protein: CASTKNTGFAEAFF. CDR3 bases: TGTGCCAGCACCAAGAACACAGGGTTTGCTGAAGCTTTCTTT.